This TCR beta chain was identified during a study of cytomegalovirus exposure and HLA in healthy donors. As for the study in general: Around 190 million T cells yielded around 100 million unique TCR beta sequences, as an earlier analysis found.

Study-wide results and caveats: Published work reported that the classifier diagnosed cytomegalovirus status with high specificity and sensitivity. Roughly even sequencing depth across donors was the assumption behind the presence/absence analyses.

The PCR ran on 60 Vbeta and 13 Jbeta primers. Assay: immunoSEQ multiplex PCR; the TCRdb copy retains only in-frame clones and omits some. Of some 150,000 clones in the sample, approximately 85% were seen once. CDR3 length: 13 amino acids. V lost 3 bases and J lost 0, with 5 bases in between. Germline assignment: CDR1 LNHDA and CDR2 SQIVND (reference sequence). On this clone: Its antigen remains unknown.

What was sequenced was PBMCs. This TCR was recovered from a man over 45 in good health and CMV-seropositive. V is TRBV19 and J is TRBJ1-1; D is ambiguous. CDR3 sequence reads: CASSIEVNTEAFF. CDR3 nucleotide sequence: TGTGCCAGTAGTATCGAGGTGAACACTGAAGCTTTCTTT.